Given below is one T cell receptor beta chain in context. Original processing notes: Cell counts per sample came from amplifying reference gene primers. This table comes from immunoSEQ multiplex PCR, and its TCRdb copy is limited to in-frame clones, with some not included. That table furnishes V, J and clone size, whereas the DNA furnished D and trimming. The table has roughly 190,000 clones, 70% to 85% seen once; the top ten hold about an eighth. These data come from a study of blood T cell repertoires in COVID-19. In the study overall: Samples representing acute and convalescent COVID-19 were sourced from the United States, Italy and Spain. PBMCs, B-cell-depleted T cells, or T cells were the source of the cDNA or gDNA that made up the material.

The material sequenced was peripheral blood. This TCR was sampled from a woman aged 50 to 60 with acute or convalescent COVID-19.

The CDR3 DNA reads as TGTGCCAGCAGTTCCCAAGGGGCGAGCACAGATACGCAGTATTTT. It is translated as CASSSQGASTDTQYF. The J gene is TRBJ2-3, the V gene TRBV28; D possibly corresponds to TRBD1 (5 bases). The V end lost 4 bases, the J end lost 0 bases, and 11 bases lay between the germline ends. From germline, CDR1 is MDHEN and CDR2 SYDVKM. The CDR3 length is 15 residues.